This entry is about one T cell receptor beta chain. What it binds is unknown. Trimming at V came to 3 bases and at J to 0 bases, leaving 7 bases not matched to a gene. CDR1 and CDR2 from the germline V gene are GTSNPN and SVGIG (reference sequence). The CDR3 sequence is 15 residues long. The sample belongs to a study of CD8+ T cells in alopecia areata. As for the study in general: Tofacitinib treatment spanned 6 to 18 months, with 6 months off drug afterward. Affected scalp percentage set treated patients' severity scores.

In each case, RNA was isolated and then reverse transcribed into cDNA as the sequencing template. The assay was immunoSEQ multiplex PCR, and TCRdb's table has in-frame clones only and misses some. The sample yields roughly 280,000 clones, roughly 63% seen once. The study's findings and limits: Among the 100 top clones, expanded CD8+ clones, like scalp clonality, were significantly decreased by tofacitinib.

Specified treatment: oral pan-JAK inhibitor, 5-10 mg twice daily. The starting material was CD4+ T cells sorted from blood, obtained around week 52, from a patient treated with tofacitinib. This sequence joins TRBV30 and TRBJ1-1, with TRBD1 identical over 7 bases. The clonotype originates from a human donor with alopecia areata. The CDR3 here is CAWRKQGHLNTEAFF. CDR3 in DNA: TGTGCCTGGAGAAAACAGGGGCACTTGAACACTGAAGCTTTCTTT.